This T cell receptor beta chain came from a study of human T cells and chemical hapten exposure. Indicated time point: patch test 2, 6 weeks after DPC sensitization. Documented treatment: therapeutic diphenylcyclopropenone sensitization with weekly scalp DPC. Alopecia patients between 18 and 70 years old and suitable for DPC were used as donors. TCRdb fed the RACE reads into MiXCR, producing one record per CDR3 protein. The sample contains approximately 120,000 distinct CDR3 sequences, 9% to 9.5% of which appear only once. Trimming cost V 1 base and J 0 bases, with 13 bases left between them. Germline V gene lookup returns CDR1 SEHNR and CDR2 FQNEAQ (reference sequence). CDR3 size: 18 residues. Ten or more counts support this clonotype.

The sequencing used whole blood, collected in connection with sensitization to the hapten diphenylcyclopropenone (DPC). The chain carries TRBV7-9 and TRBJ2-6; D might be TRBD1 or TRBD2, each matching 6 bases. The sequence came from a woman between 35 and 50 years old with alopecia areata. Some clones in this sample may be carry-over from other donors' samples. CDR3 DNA sequence: TGTGCCAGCAGCTTAGGACTAGACAGGAGCTCTGGGGCCAACGTCCTGACTTTC. Encoded protein: CASSLGLDRSSGANVLTF.